This T cell receptor beta chain comes out of a study of blood T cell repertoires in COVID-19. Study background: Samples taken during acute and convalescent COVID-19 were collected in the United States, Italy and Spain. PBMCs, B-cell-depleted T cells, or T cells were the source of the cDNA or gDNA that made up the material.

Per the original data handling: Nucleated cell counts were estimated from reference gene primer amplification. Method: immunoSEQ multiplex PCR; TCRdb's copy keeps in-frame clones and lacks some. The DNA was the basis for D and trimming; V, J and clone size are from that table. Of about 200,000 clones in the sample, roughly 87% were seen once. CDR3 size: 12 residues. CDR1 LNHDA and CDR2 SQIVND come from the germline V gene (reference sequence). Trimming stripped 3 bases from V and 5 bases from J, with 4 bases between. The source of this sequence is a man aged 35 to 55 with active or convalescent COVID-19. The source material was peripheral blood. The chain couples TRBV19 to TRBJ2-2, with D unresolved. Written as DNA, the CDR3 is TGTGCCAGTAGTATTAGTACCGGGGAGCTGTTTTTT. This sequence encodes CASSISTGELFF.